Presented here are 23 T cell receptor beta chains from one specimen sequenced in a study of cytomegalovirus exposure and HLA in healthy donors. With 60 Vbeta and 13 Jbeta primers, the PCR was carried out. Using immunoSEQ multiplex PCR, the repertoire was profiled, and TCRdb retains in-frame clones only, with some absent. The sample totals about 79,000 clones. The material sequenced was PBMCs. These receptors were obtained from a man aged 25-40 years in good health and CMV-seronegative.

The rearrangement joins TRBV5-1 to TRBJ2-1; 15 positions match TRBD2. Trimming took 3 bases from V and 10 from J; bases not matched to a gene: 5. Germline values: CDR1 SGHRS, CDR2 YFSETQ. The CDR3 runs 15 residues. The DNA for the CDR3 is TGCGCCAGCAGCTCGGGACTAGCGGGGGGAGGGGAGCAGTTCTTC. Protein sequence: CASSSGLAGGGEQFF.

The chain joins TRBV11-2 to TRBJ2-7; 10 bases match TRBD1. The V and J ends lost 0 bases and 1 base, in that order; junction bases with no gene match: 3. Germline CDR1 is SGHAT and CDR2 is FQNNGV. The CDR3 totals 16 residues. CDR3 nucleotide sequence: TGTGCCAGCAGCTTAGAGGGACAGGGGCGATCCTACGAGCAGTACTTC. Translation: CASSLEGQGRSYEQYF.

V gene TRBV30 combines with J gene TRBJ2-7; D is possibly TRBD1 (5 bases). This CDR3 contains 13 residues. With 2 bases removed from V and 5 bases from J, the gap between germline ends came to 13 bases. CDR1 and CDR2 from the germline V gene are GTSNPN and SVGIG (reference sequence). As DNA, the CDR3 is TGTGCCTGGAGTCCAGGGTTCCGCCACGAGCAGTACTTC. Translated: CAWSPGFRHEQYF.

The rearrangement links TRBV5-4 to TRBJ1-1, with a possible D match to TRBD1 (5 bases). Trimming pared 3 bases from V and 1 base from J, leaving 7 bases between. The CDR3 extends over 13 amino acids. CDR1 is SGHNT and CDR2 is YYREEE in the germline V gene (reference sequence). This CDR3 is CASSYRRNTEAFF. CDR3 nucleotides: TGTGCCAGCAGCTACAGGAGGAACACTGAAGCTTTCTTT.

The chain carries TRBV4-2 and TRBJ2-7; 9 nucleotides align to TRBD1. CDR1 is LGHNA, CDR2 YNFKEQ, per germline. This CDR3 is 15 amino acids long. J gave up 2 bases and V 0 bases, and 2 bases lay outside the gene matches. CDR3 DNA sequence: TGTGCCAGCAGCCAAGAGCGGACAGGGGCCTACGAGCAGTACTTC. As protein: CASSQERTGAYEQYF.

This rearrangement joins TRBV5-1 to TRBJ1-4; TRBD1 matches 9 bases. The CDR3 is 18 amino acids. The trim removed 5 bases at V and 2 bases at J, leaving 13 bases unmatched. Germline CDR1 and CDR2: SGHRS and YFSETQ. CDR3 sequence reads: CASRLTGTGMATNEKLFF. For the CDR3, the DNA is TGCGCCAGCAGGCTTACCGGGACAGGGATGGCGACTAATGAAAAACTGTTTTTT.

Concerning this clone itself: At the DNA level, this CDR3 is encoded by other sequences in the same sample as well. The V and J genes are TRBV6-4 and TRBJ2-1, with 7 bases lining up with TRBD2. The V gene end was trimmed by 0 bases and the J gene end by 1 base; junction bases not matched to a gene: 0. The CDR3 consists of 15 residues. Germline V gene sequence: CDR1 MRHNA, CDR2 SNTAGT. In DNA form, the CDR3 reads TGTGCCAGCAGTGACTCAGCGGGGTCCTACAATGAGCAGTTCTTC. Translation: CASSDSAGSYNEQFF.

This rearrangement joins TRBV5-4 to TRBJ2-7; D gene unclear. Trimming took off 1 base at V and 3 bases at J, with 17 bases between the two ends. The CDR3 has 16 amino acids. In germline, CDR1 is SGHNT, CDR2 YYREEE (reference sequence). CDR3 nucleotide sequence: TGTGCCAGCAGCTTGTCCGACACGAAGCCCTACTACGAGCAGTACTTC. Its protein product is CASSLSDTKPYYEQYF.

The chain uses TRBV10-3 and TRBJ1-1; 7 nucleotides agree with TRBD1. Germline-derived CDR1 and CDR2 are ENHRY and SYGVKD. This CDR3 comprises 12 residues. Trimming removed 6 bases from V and 6 bases from J; junction bases left unmatched: 4. The CDR3 is CAISPGTAEAFF. The CDR3 DNA reads TGTGCCATCAGCCCCGGGACAGCTGAAGCTTTCTTT.

V is TRBV7-3 and J is TRBJ2-7; 8 bases align to TRBD1. This CDR3 contains 16 residues. CDR1 is SGHTA, CDR2 FQGTGA, per germline. Trimming cost V 5 bases and J 1 base; bases outside gene matches: 10. The CDR3 DNA is TGTGCCAGCAGCCCTCAACCGGGACAGGCTTCCTACGAGCAGTACTTC. It encodes CASSPQPGQASYEQYF.

The chain has TRBV6-5 and TRBJ2-7, with D possibly being TRBD2 (5 bases). Looked up from germline, CDR1 is MNHEY and CDR2 is SVGAGI. There are 15 residues in the CDR3. Deletions cut 7 bases from V and 3 bases from J, with 19 bases between. CDR3 coding DNA: TGTGCCAGCACCGAGGTCCGGGGTAGAATCTACGAGCAGTACTTC. It is translated as CASTEVRGRIYEQYF.

The rearrangement uses TRBV4-1 and TRBJ2-7; 7 nucleotides line up with TRBD1. V trimming: 1 base; J trimming: 9 bases; junction bases outside the gene matches: 15. This CDR3 spans 16 amino acids. Germline values: CDR1 MGHRA, CDR2 YSYEKL. The CDR3 region has the DNA TGCGCCAGCAGCCAAGTCGCCGGGACAGAATACCTAGGGCAGTACTTC. Translating it yields CASSQVAGTEYLGQYF.

V is TRBV9 and J is TRBJ2-7, with TRBD2 as a possible D gene (5 bases). The CDR3 extends over 14 amino acids. Germline V CDR1 and CDR2: SGDLS, YYNGEE. V was pared by 3 bases and J by 0 bases, with 10 bases between. The CDR3 reads CASSGSANSYEQYF. For the CDR3, the DNA is TGTGCCAGCAGCGGTAGCGCCAACTCCTACGAGCAGTACTTC.

The chain joins TRBV5-3 to TRBJ1-4; a weak D match, TRBD1 (6 bases). TRBV5-3 is treated as an ORF (open reading frame) with a function not yet certain. This CDR3 has 14 residues. V lost 3 bases, J lost 5 bases, and 11 bases lay in between. CDR3 nucleotide sequence: TGTGCCAGAAGCTCGGACAGCCCCAATGAAAAACTGTTTTTT. This translates into CARSSDSPNEKLFF.

The chain employs TRBV19 and TRBJ2-7; TRBD1 aligns across 10 bases. This CDR3 has 14 residues. The germline V gene encodes CDR1 LNHDA and CDR2 SQIVND (reference sequence). The ends lost 4 bases at V and 4 bases at J; junction bases unmatched: 4. CDR3 amino acids: CASSRAGQGYEQYF. The CDR3 nucleotides read TGTGCCAGTAGTAGGGCGGGACAGGGGTACGAGCAGTACTTC.

V and J are TRBV5-1 and TRBJ2-7; the D gene is possibly TRBD2 (5 bases). The V end lost 3 bases, the J end lost 7 bases, and 20 bases lay between the germline ends. This CDR3 is 15 amino acids long. From germline, CDR1 is SGHRS and CDR2 YFSETQ. The CDR3 DNA sequence: TGCGCCAGCAGCTCGGAGGCAGTGGGCCACGGAGAGCAGTACTTC. It specifies CASSSEAVGHGEQYF. Full variable domain (remainder filled in from reference TRBV5-1 and TRBJ2-7): KAGVTQTPRYLIKTRGQQVTLSCSPISGHRSVSWYQQTPGQGLQFLFEYFSETQRNKGNFPGRFSGRQFSNSRSEMNVSTLELGDSALYLCASSSEAVGHGEQYFGPGTRLTVT.

The rearrangement joins TRBV10-3 to TRBJ1-1; a possible D gene is TRBD1 (6 bases). There are 15 residues in the CDR3. Trimming took 6 bases from V and 0 from J, leaving 14 bases between them. Germline V lookup: CDR1 ENHRY, CDR2 SYGVKD. DNA of the CDR3: TGTGCCATCAGGCCTGGGGACAAGCTGAACACTGAAGCTTTCTTT. Encoded protein: CAIRPGDKLNTEAFF.

This CDR3 is CASSSGLAATYEQYF. Written as DNA, the CDR3 is TGTGCCAGCAGCTCCGGACTAGCTGCCACCTACGAGCAGTACTTC. The V and J genes are TRBV4-2 and TRBJ2-7, with 8 positions matching TRBD2. V was pared by 5 bases and J by 2 bases, with 8 bases of the junction left unmatched. The CDR3 loop spans 15 amino acids. Germline V lookup: CDR1 LGHNA, CDR2 YNFKEQ.

The CDR3 coding sequence is TGTGCCAGCAGGTTGCGGGGTCCTTCCTACGAGCAGTACTTC. Translated: CASRLRGPSYEQYF. The chain has TRBV2 and TRBJ2-7, with D maybe TRBD2 (6 bases). Trimming shortened V by 6 bases and J by 1 base, and 13 bases separated the two germline ends. Germline-derived CDR1 and CDR2 are SNHLY and FYNNEI. The CDR3 length is 14 residues.

The chain carries TRBV5-4 and TRBJ2-3, with a tentative D call TRBD2 (6 bases). This CDR3 comprises 14 residues. The germline V gene encodes CDR1 SGHNT and CDR2 YYREEE (reference sequence). The germline V and J ends were trimmed by 4 bases and 2 bases, with 11 bases remaining between them. The CDR3 nucleotides read TGTGCCAGCAGCCCCTGGGACTTCACAGATACGCAGTATTTT. Its protein is CASSPWDFTDTQYF.

The chain uses TRBV14 and TRBJ1-2; tentative D call: TRBD1 (6 bases). The CDR3 extends over 13 amino acids. V was cut by 0 bases and J by 4 bases, with 6 bases left in between. The germline CDR1 and CDR2 sequences are SGHDN and FVKESK. The CDR3 region is CASSQDRGYGYTF. In nucleotides, the CDR3 is TGTGCCAGCAGCCAAGACAGGGGCTATGGCTACACCTTC. Looking up the rest from reference TRBV14 and TRBJ1-2 gives the full variable domain: EAGVTQFPSHSVIEKGQTVTLRCDPISGHDNLYWYRRVMGKEIKFLLHFVKESKQDESGMPNNRFLAERTGGTYSTLKVQPAELEDSGVYFCASSQDRGYGYTFGSGTRLTVV.

CDR3 nucleotides: TGTGCCAGCAGCTTGGGACAGGTGTACGAGCAGTACTTC. Translating it yields CASSLGQVYEQYF. V gene TRBV5-8 combines with J gene TRBJ2-7; perhaps TRBD1 as D (6 bases). Trimming left V 0 bases short and J 4 bases short, with 8 bases between. Germline V gives CDR1 SGHTS, CDR2 YDEGEE. CDR3 size: 13 residues.

CDR3 nucleotide sequence: TGTGCCAGCAGTGCATCGGGGACAGTATACAATGAGCAGTTCTTC. This codes for CASSASGTVYNEQFF. The chain combines TRBV6-5 with TRBJ2-1; 7 positions match TRBD1. The CDR3 has 15 residues. Losses at the gene ends were 5 bases for V and 4 bases for J; bases not matched to a gene: 8. Germline V lookup: CDR1 MNHEY, CDR2 SVGAGI.